This TCR beta chain was recovered during a study of CD8+ T cells in alopecia areata. General study results and limits: Lesional tissue from the scalp (especially in alopecia totalis/universalis) showed higher clonality than normal scalp.

Collected material from alopecia areata patients comprised lesional scalp punch biopsies and peripheral blood. The CDR3 consists of 14 residues. Trimming took 4 bases from V and 0 from J, leaving 7 bases between them. The germline V gene encodes CDR1 GTSNPN and CDR2 SVGIG (reference sequence). Points on this clone: The antigen is not known.

After isolation, RNA underwent reverse transcription to generate cDNA as the sequencing template. Repertoires were generated with immunoSEQ multiplex PCR, while TCRdb's copy carries only in-frame clones and drops some. The table shows roughly 170,000 clones, with 50% to 75% occurring only once. The sequencing here drew on CD4+ T cells sorted from blood, taken at week 0. V is TRBV30 and J is TRBJ2-6; unclear D gene. This clonotype originated in a human donor with alopecia areata. CDR3 region: CAWNWVSGANVLTF. In DNA, the CDR3 is TGTGCCTGGAACTGGGTCTCTGGGGCCAACGTCCTGACTTTC.